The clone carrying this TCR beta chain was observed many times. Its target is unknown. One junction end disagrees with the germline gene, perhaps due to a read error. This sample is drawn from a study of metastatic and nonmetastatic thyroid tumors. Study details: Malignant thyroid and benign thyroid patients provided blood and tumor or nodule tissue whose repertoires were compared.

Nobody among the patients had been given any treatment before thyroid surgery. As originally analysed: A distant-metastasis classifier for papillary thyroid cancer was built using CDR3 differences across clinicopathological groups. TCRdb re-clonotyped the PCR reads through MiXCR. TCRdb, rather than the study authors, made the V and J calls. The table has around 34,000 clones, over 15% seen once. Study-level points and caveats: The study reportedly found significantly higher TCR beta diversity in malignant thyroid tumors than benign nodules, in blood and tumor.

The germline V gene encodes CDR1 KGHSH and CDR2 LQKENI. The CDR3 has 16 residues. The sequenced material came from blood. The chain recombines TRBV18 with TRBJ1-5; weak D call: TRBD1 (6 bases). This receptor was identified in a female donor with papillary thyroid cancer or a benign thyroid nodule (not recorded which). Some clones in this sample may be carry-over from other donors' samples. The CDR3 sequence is CASSPTTSGGKQPQHF. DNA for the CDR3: TGTGCCAGCTCCCCTACCACGTCCGGGGGCAAGCAGCCCCAGCATTTT.